This TCR beta chain was recovered during a study of Ad26.COV2.S vaccination and SARS-CoV-2 variants. Overall study context: Donor was assigned to the Ad26.COV2.S arm of trial COV1001.

TCRdb's copy holds only in-frame clones and misses some; the assay was immunoSEQ multiplex PCR. The table lists just over 350,000 clones, approximately 85% of them singletons. Indicated treatment: 15 to 20 received Ad26.COV2.S at low or high dose, single or two shots; roughly five received placebo; per-sample allocation not given. All samples were drawn on day 63, counting from the first vaccine or placebo injection. Based in Boston, the donor was an adult of 18-55 years. Germline V gene lookup returns CDR1 SGHTA and CDR2 FQGNSA. Trimming removed 5 bases at V and 9 bases at J, with 17 bases between. CDR3 size: 14 residues.

Sequences were derived from peripheral blood, sampled in a trial of Ad26.COV2.S vaccine versus placebo. The TCR comes from a person between 18 and 60 years old who received the Ad26.COV2.S COVID-19 vaccine or a placebo. This sequence joins TRBV7-2 and TRBJ2-1, with D possibly being TRBD1 (7 bases). For the CDR3, the DNA is TGTGCCAGCAGCCTCCGGGCAGGGGGGACTGAGCAGTTCTTC. Its protein is CASSLRAGGTEQFF.